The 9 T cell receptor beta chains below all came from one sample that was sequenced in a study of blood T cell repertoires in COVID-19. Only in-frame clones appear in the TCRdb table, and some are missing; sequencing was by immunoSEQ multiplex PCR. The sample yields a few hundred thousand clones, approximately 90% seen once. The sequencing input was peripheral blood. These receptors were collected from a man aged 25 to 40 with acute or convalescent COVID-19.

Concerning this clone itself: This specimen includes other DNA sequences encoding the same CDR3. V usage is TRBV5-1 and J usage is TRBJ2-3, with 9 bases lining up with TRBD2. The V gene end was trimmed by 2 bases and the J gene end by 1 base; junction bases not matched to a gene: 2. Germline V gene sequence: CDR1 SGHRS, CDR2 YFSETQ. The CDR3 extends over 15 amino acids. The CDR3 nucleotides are TGCGCCAGCAGCTTATCTAGCGGGGGCACAGATACGCAGTATTTT. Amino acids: CASSLSSGGTDTQYF.

The CDR3 DNA is TGCGCCAGCAGCAAGGAGACAGTTAACTATGGCTACACCTTC. As protein: CASSKETVNYGYTF. V gene TRBV5-1 combines with J gene TRBJ1-2, with a possible D match to TRBD1 (5 bases). This CDR3 spans 14 amino acids. Trimming left V 4 bases short and J 1 base short, with 11 bases between. CDR1 is SGHRS, CDR2 YFSETQ, per germline.

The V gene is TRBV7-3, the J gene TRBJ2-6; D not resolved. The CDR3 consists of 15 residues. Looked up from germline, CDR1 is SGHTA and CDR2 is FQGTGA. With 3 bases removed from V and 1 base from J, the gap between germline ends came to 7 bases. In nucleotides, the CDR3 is TGTGCCAGCAGCTTTCCCGGTTCTGGGGCCAACGTCCTGACTTTC. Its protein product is CASSFPGSGANVLTF.

CDR3 region: CASRDRGTDTQYF. CDR3 sequence (DNA): TGTGCCAGCCGGGACAGGGGTACAGATACGCAGTATTTT. The chain carries TRBV14 and TRBJ2-3; 10 bases map to TRBD1. The germline V gene encodes CDR1 SGHDN and CDR2 FVKESK. This CDR3 is 13 amino acids long. V dropped 8 bases and J dropped 3; count of bases not matched to a gene: 2.

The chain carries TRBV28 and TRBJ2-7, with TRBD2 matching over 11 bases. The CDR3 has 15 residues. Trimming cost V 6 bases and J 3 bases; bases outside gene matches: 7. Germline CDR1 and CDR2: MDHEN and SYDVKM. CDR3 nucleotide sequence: TGTGCCAGCAGCCCCAGACTAGCGGGGAGCTACGAGCAGTACTTC. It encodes CASSPRLAGSYEQYF.

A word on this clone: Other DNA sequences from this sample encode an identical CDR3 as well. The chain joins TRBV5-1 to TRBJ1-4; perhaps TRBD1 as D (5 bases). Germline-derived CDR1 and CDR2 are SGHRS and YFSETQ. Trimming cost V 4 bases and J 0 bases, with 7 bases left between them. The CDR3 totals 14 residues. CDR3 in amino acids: CASSPTATNEKLFF. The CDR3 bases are TGCGCCAGCAGCCCGACAGCAACTAATGAAAAACTGTTTTTT.

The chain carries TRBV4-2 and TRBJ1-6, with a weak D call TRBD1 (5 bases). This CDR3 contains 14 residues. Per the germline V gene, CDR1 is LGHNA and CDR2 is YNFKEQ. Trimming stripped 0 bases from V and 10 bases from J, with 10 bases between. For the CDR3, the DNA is TGTGCCAGCAGCCAAGATTACGGGGGATCACCCCTCCACTTT. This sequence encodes CASSQDYGGSPLHF.

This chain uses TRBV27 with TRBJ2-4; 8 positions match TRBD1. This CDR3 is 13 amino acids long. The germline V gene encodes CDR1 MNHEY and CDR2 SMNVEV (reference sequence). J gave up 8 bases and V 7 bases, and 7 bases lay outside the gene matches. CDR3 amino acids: CASTLRGPDIQYF. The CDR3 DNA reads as TGTGCCAGCACCCTCAGGGGGCCGGACATTCAGTACTTC.

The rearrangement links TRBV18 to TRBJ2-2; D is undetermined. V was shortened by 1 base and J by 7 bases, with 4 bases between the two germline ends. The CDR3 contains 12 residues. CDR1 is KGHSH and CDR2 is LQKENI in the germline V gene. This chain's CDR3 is CASSPLSGELFF. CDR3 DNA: TGTGCCAGCTCACCACTTAGCGGGGAGCTGTTTTTT.